This TCR beta chain was captured in a study of Graves' ophthalmopathy and Graves' hyperthyroidism. RNA transcripts yielded amplified TCR beta CDR3 regions. Scientists carried out first-round RT-PCR using HTBI primers and then a second-round multiplex PCR. TCRdb ran MiXCR on the multiplex PCR reads and lists one entry per CDR3 protein. The data contain approximately 330,000 distinct CDR3 sequences, roughly 15% of them seen just once; the ten biggest clones take up around an eighth. Ophthalmopathy cases showed moderate-to-severe activity, scoring CAS ≥3 and NOSPECS ≥4, with duration under 3 months. Other autoimmune disease, uncontrolled infection, pregnancy and lactation led to exclusion. This clonotype has ten or more counts. As yet, its antigen is unknown. Study-wide results and caveats: Forecasting of ophthalmopathy progression by the model achieved over 55% sensitivity and 72.22% specificity. Blood repertoires reportedly contained most expanded thyroid clonotypes above 0.001 frequency.

This CDR3 is 14 amino acids long. Germline-derived CDR1 and CDR2 are MNHEY and SVGAGI. V lost 2 bases to trimming and J lost 5 bases, with 10 bases between them. This sequence was found in an adult man with Graves' ophthalmopathy. The chain is built from TRBV6-5 and TRBJ1-5, with D perhaps matching TRBD1 (5 bases). Sequencing was done on a sample of peripheral blood. CDR3 region: CASSYQGPHQPQHF. CDR3 nucleotides: TGTGCCAGCAGTTACCAGGGTCCCCATCAGCCCCAGCATTTT.